This T cell receptor beta chain appears in the sequencing data of a study of blood T cell repertoires in COVID-19. At the level of the study: T cells, B-cell-depleted T cells, or PBMCs supplied cDNA or gDNA.

The CDR3 covers 15 residues. The V end lost 1 base, the J end lost 5 bases, and 9 bases lay between the germline ends. Germline V gene data show CDR1 as SGHTA and CDR2 as FQGNSA. Followed over time, Seattle patients had been enrolled while infection was active. Per the original methods: The authors estimated nucleated cell counts from reference gene primer amplification. The data were produced by immunoSEQ multiplex PCR, yet TCRdb's version contains in-frame clones alone and is incomplete. The V and J calls and the clone size are those of that table, but D and trimming were determined from the DNA. The sample shows fewer than 300,000 clones, approximately 90% of them seen only once.

This rearrangement joins TRBV7-2 to TRBJ2-6; the D gene is possibly TRBD2 (6 bases). Sequencing input: peripheral blood. The receptor comes from a woman aged 30 to 39 with COVID-19, enrolled during active disease. The CDR3 DNA is TGTGCCAGCAGCTTAGAACGGGGGAGGGCCAACGTCCTGACTTTC. Amino acids: CASSLERGRANVLTF.